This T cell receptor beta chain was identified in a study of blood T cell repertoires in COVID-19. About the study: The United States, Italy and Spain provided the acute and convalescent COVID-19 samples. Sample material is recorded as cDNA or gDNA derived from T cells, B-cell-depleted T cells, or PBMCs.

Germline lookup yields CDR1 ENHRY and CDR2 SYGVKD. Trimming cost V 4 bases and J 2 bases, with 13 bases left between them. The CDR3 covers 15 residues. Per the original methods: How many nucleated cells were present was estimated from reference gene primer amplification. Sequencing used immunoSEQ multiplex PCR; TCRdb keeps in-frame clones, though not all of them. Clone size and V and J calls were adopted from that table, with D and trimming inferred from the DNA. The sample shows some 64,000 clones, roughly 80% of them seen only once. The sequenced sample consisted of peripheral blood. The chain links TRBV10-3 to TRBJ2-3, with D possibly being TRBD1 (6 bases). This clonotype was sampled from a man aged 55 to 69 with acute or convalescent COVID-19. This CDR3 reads CAISAVRDNTDTQYF. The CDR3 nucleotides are TGTGCCATCAGTGCTGTCCGGGACAACACAGATACGCAGTATTTT.